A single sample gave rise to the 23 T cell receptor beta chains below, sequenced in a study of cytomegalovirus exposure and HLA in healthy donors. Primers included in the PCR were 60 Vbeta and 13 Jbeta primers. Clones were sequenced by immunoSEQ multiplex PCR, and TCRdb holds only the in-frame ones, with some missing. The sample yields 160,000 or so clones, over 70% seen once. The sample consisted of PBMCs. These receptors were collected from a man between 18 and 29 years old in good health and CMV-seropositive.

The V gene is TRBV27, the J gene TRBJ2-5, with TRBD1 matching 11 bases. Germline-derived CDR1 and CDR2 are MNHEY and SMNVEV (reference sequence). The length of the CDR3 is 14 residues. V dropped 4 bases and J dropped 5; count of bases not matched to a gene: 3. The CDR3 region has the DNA TGTGCCAGCAGTTGGACAGGGGGCGCCGAGACCCAGTACTTC. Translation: CASSWTGGAETQYF.

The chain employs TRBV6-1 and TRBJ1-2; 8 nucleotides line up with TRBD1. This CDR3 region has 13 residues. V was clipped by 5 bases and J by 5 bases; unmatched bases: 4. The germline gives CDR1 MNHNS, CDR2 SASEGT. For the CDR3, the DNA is TGTGCCAGCAGTACGGGACAGGTATATGGCTACACCTTC. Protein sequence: CASSTGQVYGYTF.

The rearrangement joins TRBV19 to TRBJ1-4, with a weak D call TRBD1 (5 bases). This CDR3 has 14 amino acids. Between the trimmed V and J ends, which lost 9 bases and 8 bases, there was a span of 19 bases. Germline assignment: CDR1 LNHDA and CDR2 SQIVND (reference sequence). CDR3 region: CASRTPGREEKLFF. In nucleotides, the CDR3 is TGTGCCAGCAGGACCCCAGGGAGGGAAGAAAAACTGTTTTTT.

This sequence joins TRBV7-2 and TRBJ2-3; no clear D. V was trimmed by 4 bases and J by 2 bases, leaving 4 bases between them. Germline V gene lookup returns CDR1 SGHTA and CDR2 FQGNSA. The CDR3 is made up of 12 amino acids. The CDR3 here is CASSSFTDTQYF. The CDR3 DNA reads TGTGCCAGCAGCTCCTTCACAGATACGCAGTATTTT.

CDR3 amino acids: CASNRDSTTDTQYF. The DNA for the CDR3 is TGTGCCAGCAACCGGGACTCGACCACAGATACGCAGTATTTT. The chain uses TRBV5-5 and TRBJ2-3, with D possibly matching TRBD2 (6 bases). CDR3 size: 14 residues. V dropped 6 bases and J dropped 2 bases, with 13 bases sitting between them. The germline V gene has CDR1 SGHKS and CDR2 YYEKEE (reference sequence).

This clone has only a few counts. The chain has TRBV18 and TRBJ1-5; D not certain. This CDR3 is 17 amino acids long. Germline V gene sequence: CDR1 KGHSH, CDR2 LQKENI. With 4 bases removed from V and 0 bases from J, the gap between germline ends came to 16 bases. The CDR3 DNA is TGTGCCAGCTCACTACGCGATGGTCGGGATAGCAATCAGCCCCAGCATTTT. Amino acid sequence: CASSLRDGRDSNQPQHF. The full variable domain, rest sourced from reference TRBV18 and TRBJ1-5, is NAGVMQNPRHLVRRRGQEARLRCSPMKGHSHVYWYRQLPEEGLKFMVYLQKENIIDESGMPKERFSAEFPKEGPSILRIQQVVRGDSAAYFCASSLRDGRDSNQPQHFGDGTRLSIL.

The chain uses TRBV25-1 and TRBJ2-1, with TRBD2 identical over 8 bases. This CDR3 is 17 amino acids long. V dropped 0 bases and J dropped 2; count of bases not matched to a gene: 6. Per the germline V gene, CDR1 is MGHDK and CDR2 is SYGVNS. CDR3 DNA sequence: TGTGCCAGCAGTGAATATGGCGGGGGGACCCCCTACAATGAGCAGTTCTTC. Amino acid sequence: CASSEYGGGTPYNEQFF.

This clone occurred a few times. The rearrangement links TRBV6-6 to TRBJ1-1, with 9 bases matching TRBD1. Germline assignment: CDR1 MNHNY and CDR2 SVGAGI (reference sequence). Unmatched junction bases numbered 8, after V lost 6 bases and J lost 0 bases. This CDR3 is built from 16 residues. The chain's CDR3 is CASSLQGALMNTEAFF. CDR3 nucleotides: TGTGCCAGCAGCCTACAGGGGGCCCTCATGAACACTGAAGCTTTCTTT.

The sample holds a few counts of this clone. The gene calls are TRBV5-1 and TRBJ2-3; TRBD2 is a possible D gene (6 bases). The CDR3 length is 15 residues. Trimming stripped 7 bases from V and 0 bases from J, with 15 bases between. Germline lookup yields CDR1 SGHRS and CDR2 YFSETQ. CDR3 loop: CASYPSGTSTDTQYF. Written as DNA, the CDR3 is TGCGCCAGCTATCCGTCCGGGACTAGCACAGATACGCAGTATTTT.

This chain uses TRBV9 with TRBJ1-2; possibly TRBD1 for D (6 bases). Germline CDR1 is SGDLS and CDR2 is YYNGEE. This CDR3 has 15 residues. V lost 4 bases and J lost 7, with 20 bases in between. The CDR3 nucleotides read TGTGCCAGCAGCCTCCAAGGGGGAGGGACGGCTGGCTACACCTTC. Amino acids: CASSLQGGGTAGYTF.

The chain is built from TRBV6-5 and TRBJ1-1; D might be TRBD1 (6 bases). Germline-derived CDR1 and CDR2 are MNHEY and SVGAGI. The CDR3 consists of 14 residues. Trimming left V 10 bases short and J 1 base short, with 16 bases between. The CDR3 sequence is CATNRVWGNTEAFF. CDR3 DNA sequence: TGTGCCACGAACAGGGTATGGGGGAACACTGAAGCTTTCTTT.

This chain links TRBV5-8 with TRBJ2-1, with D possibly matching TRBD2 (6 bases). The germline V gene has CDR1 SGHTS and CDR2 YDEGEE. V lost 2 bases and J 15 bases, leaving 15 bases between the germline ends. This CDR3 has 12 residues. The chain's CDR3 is CASSFTPRGLFF. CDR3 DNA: TGTGCCAGCAGCTTTACCCCCCGGGGACTGTTCTTC.

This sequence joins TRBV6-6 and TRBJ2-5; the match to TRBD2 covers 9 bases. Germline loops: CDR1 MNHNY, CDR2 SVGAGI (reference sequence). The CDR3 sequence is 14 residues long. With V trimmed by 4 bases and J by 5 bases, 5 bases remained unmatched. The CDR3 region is CASSFRAGGETQYF. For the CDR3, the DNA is TGTGCCAGCAGTTTTCGAGCGGGAGGTGAGACCCAGTACTTC.

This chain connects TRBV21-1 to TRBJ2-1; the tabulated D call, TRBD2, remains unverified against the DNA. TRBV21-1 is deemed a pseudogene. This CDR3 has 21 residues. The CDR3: CASSKLIVSHLNSPSYNEQFF. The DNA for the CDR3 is TGTGCCAGCAGCAAATTGATCGTTTCCCATTTGAACTCACCCTCCTACAATGAGCAGTTCTTC.

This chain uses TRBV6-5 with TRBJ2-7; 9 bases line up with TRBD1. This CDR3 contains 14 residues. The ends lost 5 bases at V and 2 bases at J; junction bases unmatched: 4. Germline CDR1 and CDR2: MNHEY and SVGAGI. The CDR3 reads CASSRTGETYEQYF. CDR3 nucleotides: TGTGCCAGCAGTCGGACAGGGGAAACCTACGAGCAGTACTTC.

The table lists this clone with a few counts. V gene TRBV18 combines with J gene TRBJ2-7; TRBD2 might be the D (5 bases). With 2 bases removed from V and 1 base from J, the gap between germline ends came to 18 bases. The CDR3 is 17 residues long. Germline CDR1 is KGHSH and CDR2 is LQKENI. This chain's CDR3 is CASSPKSVRTQSYEQYF. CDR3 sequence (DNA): TGTGCCAGCTCACCAAAATCGGTCAGGACTCAATCCTACGAGCAGTACTTC.

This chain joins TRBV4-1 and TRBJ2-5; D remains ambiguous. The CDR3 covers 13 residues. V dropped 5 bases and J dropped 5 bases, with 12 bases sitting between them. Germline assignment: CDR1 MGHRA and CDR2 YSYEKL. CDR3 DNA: TGCGCCAGCAGCACCACCATTCGGGAGACCCAGTACTTC. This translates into CASSTTIRETQYF.

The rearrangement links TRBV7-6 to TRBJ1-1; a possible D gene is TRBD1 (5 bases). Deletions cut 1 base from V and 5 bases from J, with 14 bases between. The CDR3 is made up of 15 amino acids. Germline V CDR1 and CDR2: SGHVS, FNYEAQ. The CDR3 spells CASSLGLGAGTEAFF. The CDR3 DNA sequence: TGTGCCAGCAGCTTAGGGTTAGGGGCCGGGACTGAAGCTTTCTTT.

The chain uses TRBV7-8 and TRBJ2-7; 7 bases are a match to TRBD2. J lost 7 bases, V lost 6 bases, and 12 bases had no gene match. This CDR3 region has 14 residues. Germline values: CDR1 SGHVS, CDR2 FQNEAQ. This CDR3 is CASRIGSREGEQYF. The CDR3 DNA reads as TGTGCCAGCAGGATAGGCAGCAGGGAGGGGGAGCAGTACTTC.

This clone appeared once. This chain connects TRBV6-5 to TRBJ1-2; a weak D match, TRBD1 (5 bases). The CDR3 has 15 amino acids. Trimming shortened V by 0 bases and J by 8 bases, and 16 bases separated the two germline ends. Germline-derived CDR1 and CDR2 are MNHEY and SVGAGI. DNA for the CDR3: TGTGCCAGCAGTTACTCCCGGCAGGGATCGATGGGCTACACCTTC. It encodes CASSYSRQGSMGYTF.

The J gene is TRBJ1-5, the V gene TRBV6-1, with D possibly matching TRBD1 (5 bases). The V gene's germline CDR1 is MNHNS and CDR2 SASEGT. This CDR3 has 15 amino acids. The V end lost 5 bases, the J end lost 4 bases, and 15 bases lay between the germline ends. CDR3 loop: CASSFLTVGNQPQHF. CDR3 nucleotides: TGTGCCAGCAGTTTCCTGACAGTAGGAAATCAGCCCCAGCATTTT.

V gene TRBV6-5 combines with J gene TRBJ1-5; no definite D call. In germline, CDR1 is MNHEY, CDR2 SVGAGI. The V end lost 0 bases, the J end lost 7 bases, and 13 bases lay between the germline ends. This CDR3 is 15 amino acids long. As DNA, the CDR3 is TGTGCCAGCAGTTACTCGGGCATACCGGGACAGCCCCAGCATTTT. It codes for CASSYSGIPGQPQHF.

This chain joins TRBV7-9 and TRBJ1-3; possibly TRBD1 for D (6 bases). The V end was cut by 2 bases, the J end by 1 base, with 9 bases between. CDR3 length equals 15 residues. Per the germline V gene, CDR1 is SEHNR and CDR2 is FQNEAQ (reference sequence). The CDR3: CASSLQQGSGNTIYF. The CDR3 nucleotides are TGTGCCAGCAGCTTACAACAGGGTTCTGGAAACACCATATATTTT.